Below, one TCR beta chain is given with its context. A junction end diverges from the germline sequence, so it may reflect a read error. Within the sample, other DNA sequences also encode this same CDR3. This sample is drawn from a study of T cell changes during pregnancy in multiple sclerosis. CDR1 is MNHEY and CDR2 is SMNVEV in the germline V gene (reference sequence). The CDR3 is made up of 13 amino acids. The data were produced by immunoSEQ multiplex PCR, yet TCRdb's version contains in-frame clones alone and is incomplete. The sample includes some 110,000 clones, roughly nine tenths of them seen just once.

Sequencing used peripheral blood, obtained before pregnancy. The sequence derives from a female donor with multiple sclerosis, enrolled in a pregnancy study. The chain uses TRBV27 and TRBJ2-7, with D possibly matching TRBD2 (6 bases). The CDR3 protein is CASSFNGGHEQYF. CDR3 in DNA: TGTGCCAGCAGTTTTAACGGAGGGCACGAACAGTACTTC.